This TCR beta chain appears in the sequencing data of a study of CD8 T cells in ankylosing spondylitis. From the 5' RACE reads, TCRdb called clonotypes with MiXCR, one entry per CDR3 protein. The profile covers about 200,000 distinct CDR3 sequences, with around 13% appearing a single time and approximately 15% taken by the ten largest. The CDR3 contains 15 residues. Trimming took 8 bases from V and 3 from J; bases not matched to a gene: 6. Per the germline V gene, CDR1 is SGHVS and CDR2 is FQNEAQ. Findings and caveats of the study: Within matched ankylosing spondylitis synovial fluid, disease-linked clones were reportedly significantly enriched.

The table lists this clonotype with many counts. Antigen: not known. V is TRBV7-8 and J is TRBJ2-1, with TRBD2 matching over 11 bases. This sequence originates from a male donor with ankylosing spondylitis or in good health (not recorded which). The material sequenced was blood, either unsorted or a sorted T cell fraction (not recorded which). The CDR3 region is CASGPGLADYNEQFF. The DNA of the CDR3 is TGTGCCAGCGGACCGGGACTAGCGGACTACAATGAGCAGTTCTTC.